The present entry profiles one TCR beta chain with its context. Its antigen is still unknown. Germline CDR1 and CDR2: SGHNT and YYREEE (reference sequence). With 4 bases clipped from V and 3 bases from J, the junction kept 4 bases outside the gene matches. The CDR3 consists of 14 residues. This entry belongs to a study of post-analysis software for immune sequencing data. Study-wide context: Disease courses included relapsing-remitting, secondary progressive and progressive-relapsing multiple sclerosis.

Study outcomes and limitations: Five or six TRBV segments, TRBV5-6, TRBV5-1 and TRBV20-1 among them, were found more frequent in patients than controls. Normalized Chao1 diversity was significantly reduced in patients versus controls. F measure showed strong co-clustering of same-batch samples.

The TCR beta cDNA libraries contained unique molecular identifiers. The source material, roughly 0.9 to 11 million T cells, gave rise to 510,000 or so cDNA molecules. MiXCR was run by TCRdb on the PCR reads, yielding one entry per CDR3 protein. The table lists 650,000 to 850,000 distinct CDR3 sequences, around 46% of them singletons, with 4.9% in the top ten. The sample consisted of blood. This sequence joins TRBV5-4 and TRBJ2-5, with 9 bases aligning to TRBD2. The receptor comes from a girl between 10 and 17 years old with multiple sclerosis. In nucleotides, the CDR3 is TGTGCCAGCAGCCACCGACTAGCGGAAGAGACCCAGTACTTC. Translation: CASSHRLAEETQYF. The variable domain in full, completed from reference TRBV5-4 and TRBJ2-5, reads ETGVTQSPTHLIKTRGQQVTLRCSSQSGHNTVSWYQQALGQGPQFIFQYYREEENGRGNFPPRFSGLQFPNYSSELNVNALELDDSALYLCASSHRLAEETQYFGPGTRLLVL.